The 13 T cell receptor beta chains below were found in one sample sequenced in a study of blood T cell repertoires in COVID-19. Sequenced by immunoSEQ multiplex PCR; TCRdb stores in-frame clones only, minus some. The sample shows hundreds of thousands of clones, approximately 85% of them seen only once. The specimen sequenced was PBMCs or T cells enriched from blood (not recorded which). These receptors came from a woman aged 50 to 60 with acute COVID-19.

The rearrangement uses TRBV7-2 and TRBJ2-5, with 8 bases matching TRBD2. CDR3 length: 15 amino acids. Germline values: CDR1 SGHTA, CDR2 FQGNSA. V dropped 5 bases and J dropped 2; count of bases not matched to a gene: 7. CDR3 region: CASSLSGAGQETQYF. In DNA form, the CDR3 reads TGTGCCAGCAGCCTTAGCGGGGCAGGGCAAGAGACCCAGTACTTC.

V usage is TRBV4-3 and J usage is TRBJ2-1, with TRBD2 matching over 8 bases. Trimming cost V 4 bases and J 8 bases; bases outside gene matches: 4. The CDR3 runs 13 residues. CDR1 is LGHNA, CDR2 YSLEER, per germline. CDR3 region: CASSLIGGDEQFF. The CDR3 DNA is TGCGCCAGCAGCCTCATCGGGGGGGATGAGCAGTTCTTC.

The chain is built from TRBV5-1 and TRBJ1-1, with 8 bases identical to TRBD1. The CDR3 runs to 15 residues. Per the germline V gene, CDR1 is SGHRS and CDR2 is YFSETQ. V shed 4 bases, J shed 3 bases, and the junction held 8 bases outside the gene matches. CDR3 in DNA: TGCGCCAGCAGCCGACCGGGACAGGCACACACTGAAGCTTTCTTT. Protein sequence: CASSRPGQAHTEAFF.

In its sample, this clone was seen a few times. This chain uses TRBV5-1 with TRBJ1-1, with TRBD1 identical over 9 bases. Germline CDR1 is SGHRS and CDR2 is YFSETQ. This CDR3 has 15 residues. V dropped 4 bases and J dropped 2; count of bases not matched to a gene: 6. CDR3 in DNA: TGCGCCAGCAGCCCGGGACAGGGACATAACACTGAAGCTTTCTTT. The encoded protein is CASSPGQGHNTEAFF.

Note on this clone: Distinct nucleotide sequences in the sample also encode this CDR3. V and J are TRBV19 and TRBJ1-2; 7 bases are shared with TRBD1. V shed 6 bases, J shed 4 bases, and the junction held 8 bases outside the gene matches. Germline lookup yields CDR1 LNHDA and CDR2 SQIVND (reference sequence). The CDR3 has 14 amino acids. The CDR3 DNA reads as TGTGCCAGTAGCGGGAGACAGGGAGGCTATGGCTACACCTTC. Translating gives CASSGRQGGYGYTF.

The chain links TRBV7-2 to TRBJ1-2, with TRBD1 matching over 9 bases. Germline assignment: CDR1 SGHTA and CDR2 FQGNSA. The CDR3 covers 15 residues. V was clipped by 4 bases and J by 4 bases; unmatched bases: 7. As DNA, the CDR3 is TGTGCCAGCAGCTACGTCACGGGACAGGGCTATGGCTACACCTTC. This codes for CASSYVTGQGYGYTF.

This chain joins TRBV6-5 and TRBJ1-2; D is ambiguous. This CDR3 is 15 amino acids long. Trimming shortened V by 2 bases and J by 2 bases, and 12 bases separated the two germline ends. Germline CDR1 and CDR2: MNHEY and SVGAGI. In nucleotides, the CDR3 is TGTGCCAGCAGTTACCCTCCTAAGGAGAACTATGGCTACACCTTC. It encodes CASSYPPKENYGYTF.

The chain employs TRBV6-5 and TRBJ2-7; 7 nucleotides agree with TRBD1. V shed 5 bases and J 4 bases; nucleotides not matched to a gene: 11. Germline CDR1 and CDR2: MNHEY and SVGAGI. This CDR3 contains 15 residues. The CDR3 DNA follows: TGTGCCAGCAGTCTTGCCGGGACAGCATCGTACGAGCAGTACTTC. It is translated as CASSLAGTASYEQYF.

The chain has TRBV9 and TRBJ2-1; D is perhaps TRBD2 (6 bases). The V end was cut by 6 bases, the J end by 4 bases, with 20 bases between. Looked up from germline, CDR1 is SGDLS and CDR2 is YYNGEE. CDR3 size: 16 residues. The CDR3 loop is CASTVTEGKGYNEQFF. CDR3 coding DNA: TGTGCCAGCACCGTCACGGAGGGAAAGGGATACAATGAGCAGTTCTTC.

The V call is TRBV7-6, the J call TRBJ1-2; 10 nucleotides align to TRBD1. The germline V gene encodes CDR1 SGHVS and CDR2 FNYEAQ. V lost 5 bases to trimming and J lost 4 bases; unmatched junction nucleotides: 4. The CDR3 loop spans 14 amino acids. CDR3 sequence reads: CASSPGQGVYGYTF. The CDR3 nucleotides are TGTGCCAGCAGCCCCGGACAGGGGGTCTATGGCTACACCTTC.

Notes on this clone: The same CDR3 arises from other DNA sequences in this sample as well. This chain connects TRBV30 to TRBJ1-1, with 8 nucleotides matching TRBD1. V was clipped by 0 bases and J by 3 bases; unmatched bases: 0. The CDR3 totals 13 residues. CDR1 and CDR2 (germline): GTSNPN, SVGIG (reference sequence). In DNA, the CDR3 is TGTGCCTGGAGTGTACAGGGGGACACTGAAGCTTTCTTT. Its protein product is CAWSVQGDTEAFF.

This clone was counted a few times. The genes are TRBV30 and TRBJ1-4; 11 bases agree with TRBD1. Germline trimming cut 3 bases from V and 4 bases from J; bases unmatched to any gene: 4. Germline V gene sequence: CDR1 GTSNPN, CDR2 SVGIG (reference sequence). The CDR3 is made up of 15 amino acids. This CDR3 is CAWSGQGAGNEKLFF. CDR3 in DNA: TGTGCCTGGAGCGGACAGGGGGCCGGTAATGAAAAACTGTTTTTT.

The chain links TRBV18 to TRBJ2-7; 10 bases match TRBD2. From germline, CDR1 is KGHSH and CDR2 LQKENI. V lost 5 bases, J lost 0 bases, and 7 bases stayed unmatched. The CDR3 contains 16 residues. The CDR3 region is CASSLHGLAVSYEQYF. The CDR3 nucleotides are TGTGCCAGCTCATTACATGGACTAGCGGTCTCCTACGAGCAGTACTTC.